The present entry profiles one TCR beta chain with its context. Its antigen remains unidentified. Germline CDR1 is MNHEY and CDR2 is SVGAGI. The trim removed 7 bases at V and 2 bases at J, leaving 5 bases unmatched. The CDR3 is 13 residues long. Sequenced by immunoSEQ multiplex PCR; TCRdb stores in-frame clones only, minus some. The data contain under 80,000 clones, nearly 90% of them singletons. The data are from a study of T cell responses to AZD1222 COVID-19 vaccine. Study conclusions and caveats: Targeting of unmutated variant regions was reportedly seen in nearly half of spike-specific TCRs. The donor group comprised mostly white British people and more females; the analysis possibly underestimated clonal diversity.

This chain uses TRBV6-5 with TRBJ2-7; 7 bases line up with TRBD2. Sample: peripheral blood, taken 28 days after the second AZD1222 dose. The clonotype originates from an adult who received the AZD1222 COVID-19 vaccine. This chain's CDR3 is CASIASGTYEQYF. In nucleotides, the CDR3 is TGTGCCAGCATTGCTAGCGGCACCTACGAGCAGTACTTC.